The rows below give T cell receptor beta chains drawn from one sample of a study of cytomegalovirus exposure and HLA in healthy donors. Data came from immunoSEQ multiplex PCR; TCRdb stores just in-frame clones and leaves some out. Among about 340,000 clones, more than 80% were seen once, and the ten largest hold about 0.91%. The sample consisted of PBMCs. The receptors come from a woman aged 18-29 years in good health and CMV-seronegative. CDR3s include the opening cysteine and the closing phenylalanine or tryptophan. Fields, in order: clone size, D gene, V gene, J gene, CDR3 DNA, CDR3 protein. The D gene is left open where the match is weak. Clone sizes are given selectively: once, few, many, or a class where the clone is expanded.

NA	NA	TRBV27	TRBJ2-3	TGTGCCAGCAGGTGTACTACTAACATTAGCACAGATACGCAGTATTTT	CASRCTTNISTDTQYF
NA	TRBD1	TRBV11-3	TRBJ2-2	TGTGCCAGCAGCCCTCGACAGGGCGACACCGGGGAGCTGTTTTTT	CASSPRQGDTGELFF
NA	TRBD1	TRBV9	TRBJ2-7	TGTGCCAGCAGCCCCTCCTACCGGGACAGTAGATACGAGCAGTACTTC	CASSPSYRDSRYEQYF
NA	NA	TRBV5-1	TRBJ2-1	TGCGCCAGCAGCTCCGAAAGCGGGTCCTACAATGAGCAGTTCTTC	CASSSESGSYNEQFF
NA	NA	TRBV4-1	TRBJ2-7	TGCGCCAGCAGCCCTGGTACGGGCTCCTACGAGCAGTACTTC	CASSPGTGSYEQYF
NA	NA	TRBV6-6	TRBJ1-5	TGTGCCAGCAGTTATGACAAAAATCAGCCCCAGCATTTT	CASSYDKNQPQHF
NA	NA	TRBV9	TRBJ1-1	TGTGCCAGCAGCGGGACAGAGGCCCCGGGAGCTTTCTTT	CASSGTEAPGAFF
few	NA	TRBV29-1	TRBJ1-4	TGCAGCGTTGAAGGGGGAGGGAATGAAAAACTGTTTTTT	CSVEGGGNEKLFF
NA	TRBD1	TRBV29-1	TRBJ2-1	TGCAGCGCCCAAGCCGGGACAGGGGCCTTTGGGGGGGAGTTCTTC	CSAQAGTGAFGGEFF
NA	TRBD1	TRBV7-2	TRBJ1-5	TGTGCCAGCAGCTCGACAGGGGGCAGTCAGCCCCAGCATTTT	CASSSTGGSQPQHF
NA	TRBD1	TRBV6-5	TRBJ1-2	TGTGCCAGCAGTCTGGGACAGGGGAACTATGGCTACACCTTC	CASSLGQGNYGYTF
NA	TRBD1	TRBV5-6	TRBJ2-3	TGTGCCAGCAGCTTGCCCGGGACAGGGGACGCAGATACGCAGTATTTT	CASSLPGTGDADTQYF
NA	NA	TRBV4-3	TRBJ2-5	TGCGCCAGCAGCCAGGGCAGGGTGGGCCAGACCCAGTACTTC	CASSQGRVGQTQYF
few	NA	TRBV4-3	TRBJ2-7	TGCGCCAGCAGCCGCCGCTGGGGAGGAAGCTACGAGCAGTACTTC	CASSRRWGGSYEQYF
NA	TRBD1	TRBV11-2	TRBJ1-1	TGTGCCAGCAGCCTCCGTGGACAGGGTGTCCTCATGAACACTGAAGCTTTCTTT	CASSLRGQGVLMNTEAFF
NA	TRBD2	TRBV9	TRBJ2-7	TGTGCCAGCAGCGTAGGGGAGGCGGGAGTATACGAGCAGTACTTC	CASSVGEAGVYEQYF
NA	TRBD2	TRBV5-1	TRBJ2-1	TGCGCCAGCAGCTTGCTCTGGACTAGCGTGGACAATGAGCAGTTCTTC	CASSLLWTSVDNEQFF
NA	NA	TRBV28	TRBJ1-2	TGTGCCAGCAGTCTCGGTCTCGGTCGCGGCTACACCTTC	CASSLGLGRGYTF
NA	NA	TRBV10-3	TRBJ1-3	TGTGCCACTGGGGGGGGCGCTGGAAACACCATATATTTT	CATGGGAGNTIYF
NA	TRBD2	TRBV6-6	TRBJ2-1	TGTGCCAGCAGTCTAGCGGGAGGGCCATCCTACAATGAGCAGTTCTTC	CASSLAGGPSYNEQFF
few	TRBD2	TRBV7-9	TRBJ2-3	TGTGCCAGCAGCTTCGGGCTAGCGGGAGGGAAGGCGCAGTATTTT	CASSFGLAGGKAQYF
NA	NA	TRBV19	TRBJ1-3	TGTGCCAGTAGTATTCACGGGGGGCCCTCTGGAAACACCATATATTTT	CASSIHGGPSGNTIYF
NA	NA	TRBV5-6	TRBJ2-3	TGTGCCAGCAGCTCCCCAAGCACAGATACGCAGTATTTT	CASSSPSTDTQYF
NA	NA	TRBV6-5	TRBJ2-7	TGTGCCAGCAGTTCCCCTGGCCGCGAGCAGTACTTC	CASSSPGREQYF
NA	NA	TRBV6-5	TRBJ1-5	TGTGCCAGCAGTTACAGGGGATATCAGCCCCAGCATTTT	CASSYRGYQPQHF
NA	TRBD2	TRBV29-1	TRBJ2-1	TGCAGCGTTTTTAGCGGGAGGCTCCCCAATGAGCAGTTCTTC	CSVFSGRLPNEQFF
NA	NA	TRBV29-1	TRBJ1-1	TGCAGCGCGTCGACAGGGAACACTGAAGCTTTCTTT	CSASTGNTEAFF
few	NA	TRBV28	TRBJ1-5	TGTGCCAGCAGTTTAGGTCGCGCCCCGATCAATCAGCCCCAGCATTTT	CASSLGRAPINQPQHF
few	NA	TRBV7-7	TRBJ2-1	TGTGCTAGCAGCTTTCCTGGGACTGGTAGCTCCTACAATGAGCAGTTCTTC	CASSFPGTGSSYNEQFF